The 17 T cell receptor beta chains presented below share a single source sample, sequenced in a study of blood T cell repertoires in COVID-19. Clones were sequenced by immunoSEQ multiplex PCR, and TCRdb holds only the in-frame ones, with some missing. The table records roughly 47,000 clones, roughly 85% of them present only once. Material: peripheral blood. Receptor source: a woman older than 75 with COVID-19, enrolled during active disease.

The V and J genes are TRBV12-1 and TRBJ2-2; TRBD2, the table's D call, was not compared with the DNA. TRBV12-1 is designated a pseudogene. This CDR3 comprises 21 residues. The CDR3 region is CASSDFADPGLATSNTGELFF. CDR3 nucleotides: TGTGCCAGCAGCGACTTTGCCGACCCGGGACTAGCTACATCGAACACCGGGGAGCTGTTTTTT.

The chain has TRBV7-9 and TRBJ1-1, with a possible D match to TRBD1 (5 bases). The V gene's germline CDR1 is SEHNR and CDR2 FQNEAQ (reference sequence). V was shortened by 0 bases and J by 5 bases, with 13 bases between the two germline ends. There are 15 residues in the CDR3. The CDR3 region has the DNA TGTGCCAGCAGCTTAGCGGGCAGGGATATAACTGAAGCTTTCTTT. Translating it yields CASSLAGRDITEAFF.

This clone was counted a single time. Here the CDR3 DNA reads TGTGCCAGCAGCTTAGCGGAGGGCTACGAGCAGTACTTC. Its translation: CASSLAEGYEQYF. V usage is TRBV11-2 and J usage is TRBJ2-7; D is perhaps TRBD2 (6 bases). The CDR3 extends over 13 amino acids. The ends were cut back, 1 base at V and 3 bases at J, with 7 bases in the middle. CDR1 is SGHAT, CDR2 FQNNGV, per germline. Supplemented by reference TRBV11-2 and TRBJ2-7, the full variable domain reads EAGVAQSPRYKIIEKRQSVAFWCNPISGHATLYWYQQILGQGPKLLIQFQNNGVVDDSQLPKDRFSAERLKGVDSTLKIQPAKLEDSAVYLCASSLAEGYEQYFGPGTRLTVT.

The table lists this clone with a count of one. V is TRBV7-3 and J is TRBJ1-1; 7 bases map to TRBD1. The CDR3 covers 14 residues. Germline values: CDR1 SGHTA, CDR2 FQGTGA. V gave up 5 bases and J gave up 3 bases; unmatched junction bases: 6. CDR3 sequence (DNA): TGTGCCAGCAGCCCTACAGGGGCGGACACTGAAGCTTTCTTT. Translating gives CASSPTGADTEAFF.

Notes on this clone: Relative to the germline gene, one junction end is altered; a read error may explain this. The chain combines TRBV27 with TRBJ1-6, with D possibly TRBD1 on 6 matching bases. Per germline, CDR1 MNHEY and CDR2 SMNVEV (reference sequence). The CDR3 is 15 amino acids. The CDR3 loop reads CASTLRGGGNSPLHF. As DNA, the CDR3 is TGTGCCAGCACTTTACGAGGGGGTGGGAATTCACCCCTCCACTTT.

The gene calls are TRBV3-1 (or the pseudogene TRBV3-2) and TRBJ1-2; 8 nucleotides match TRBD1. V lost 3 bases, J lost 3 bases, and 3 bases stayed unmatched. From germline, CDR1 is LGHDT and CDR2 YNNKEL (reference sequence). This CDR3 comprises 14 residues. CDR3 protein: CASSHGQGDYGYTF. The CDR3 DNA reads TGTGCCAGCAGCCACGGACAGGGCGACTATGGCTACACCTTC.

The gene calls are TRBV19 and TRBJ2-1; possibly TRBD1 for D (6 bases). Trimming stripped 3 bases from V and 0 bases from J, with 12 bases between. CDR3 size: 16 residues. Germline-derived CDR1 and CDR2 are LNHDA and SQIVND (reference sequence). The DNA of the CDR3 is TGTGCCAGTAGTATCGGAAAAGGGGGCTCCTACAATGAGCAGTTCTTC. Encoded protein: CASSIGKGGSYNEQFF.

The rearrangement joins TRBV28 to TRBJ1-2, with 10 positions matching TRBD1. CDR1 MDHEN and CDR2 SYDVKM come from the germline V gene. This CDR3 contains 15 residues. V lost 3 bases and J lost 5; bases outside the gene matches: 6. DNA of the CDR3: TGTGCCAGCAGTTTCTCCGACAGGGGGCGTTATGGCTACACCTTC. Translation: CASSFSDRGRYGYTF.

CDR3 nucleotides: TGTGCCAGCAGCCAAGTGGGGGCAGGGACATACTATGGCTACACCTTC. It encodes CASSQVGAGTYYGYTF. The genes are TRBV3-1 (or the pseudogene TRBV3-2) and TRBJ1-2; the D gene is possibly TRBD1 (6 bases). Trimming removed 1 base at V and 3 bases at J, with 15 bases between. The CDR3 length is 16 residues. The germline V gene encodes CDR1 LGHDT and CDR2 YNNKEL (reference sequence).

This chain uses TRBV6-6 with TRBJ1-6, with TRBD1 as a possible D gene (6 bases). Germline V gene data show CDR1 as MNHNY and CDR2 as SVGAGI (reference sequence). The CDR3 is 14 residues long. Trimming took off 6 bases at V and 7 bases at J, with 13 bases between the two ends. The CDR3 sequence: CASSPGVRNSPLHF. CDR3 DNA sequence: TGTGCCAGCAGCCCAGGGGTAAGAAATTCACCCCTCCACTTT.

V is TRBV28 and J is TRBJ1-2; D gene ambiguous. CDR3 length equals 14 residues. Germline CDR1 MDHEN, CDR2 SYDVKM. Trimming pared 4 bases from V and 6 bases from J, leaving 15 bases between. In nucleotides, the CDR3 is TGTGCCAGCAGTTCCCGTGGGAGGGCCGATGGCTACACCTTC. This gives the protein CASSSRGRADGYTF.

The V call is TRBV6-5, the J call TRBJ2-5; 8 positions agree with TRBD2. Germline V CDR1 and CDR2: MNHEY, SVGAGI. J lost 5 bases, V lost 6 bases, and 11 bases had no gene match. This CDR3 has 15 residues. In nucleotides, the CDR3 is TGTGCCAGCAGCCGCTCGGGGGGGTCAGGGGAGACCCAGTACTTC. The encoded protein is CASSRSGGSGETQYF.

The chain has TRBV28 and TRBJ2-7; no firm D call. V lost 6 bases to trimming and J lost 4 bases, with 7 bases between them. CDR3 length: 11 amino acids. Germline CDR1 and CDR2: MDHEN and SYDVKM. The CDR3 DNA sequence: TGTGCCAGCAGCCTACAGTACGAGCAGTACTTC. This gives the protein CASSLQYEQYF.

In its sample, this clone was seen once. The V and J genes are TRBV6-5 and TRBJ1-5, with TRBD1 matching over 7 bases. The CDR3 spans 15 residues. Trimming cost V 7 bases and J 1 base; bases outside gene matches: 7. Per the germline V gene, CDR1 is MNHEY and CDR2 is SVGAGI. The CDR3, as DNA: TGTGCCAGCATGGACAGGCCCCGGAGCAATCAGCCCCAGCATTTT. This gives the protein CASMDRPRSNQPQHF.

The V call is TRBV7-7, the J call TRBJ2-7; possible D gene TRBD1, 6 bases. Trimming took 5 bases from V and 2 from J, leaving 16 bases between them. CDR3 length equals 15 residues. CDR1 SSHAT and CDR2 FNYEAQ come from the germline V gene (reference sequence). In DNA, the CDR3 is TGTGCCAGCAGCCCGTCACCGGGACAAGCCTACGAGCAGTACTTC. Amino acid sequence: CASSPSPGQAYEQYF.

The rearrangement links TRBV18 to TRBJ2-5, with 10 bases fitting TRBD2. The CDR3 is 15 amino acids. The germline CDR1 and CDR2 sequences are KGHSH and LQKENI. The V and J ends lost 3 bases and 3 bases, in that order; junction bases with no gene match: 4. The CDR3: CASSPQLAGKETQYF. The DNA of the CDR3 is TGTGCCAGCTCACCCCAACTAGCGGGGAAAGAGACCCAGTACTTC.

The chain joins TRBV7-2 to TRBJ2-5; TRBD2 matches 12 bases. Per germline, CDR1 SGHTA and CDR2 FQGNSA. With V trimmed by 2 bases and J by 5 bases, 6 bases remained unmatched. The CDR3 loop spans 16 amino acids. CDR3 protein: CASSLLPSGGVETQYF. Here the CDR3 DNA reads TGTGCCAGCAGCTTACTACCTAGCGGGGGGGTGGAGACCCAGTACTTC.